The 4 T cell receptor beta chains below come from one sample, sequenced in a study of cytomegalovirus exposure and HLA in healthy donors. With 60 Vbeta and 13 Jbeta primers, the PCR was carried out. Profiled with immunoSEQ multiplex PCR; TCRdb holds only in-frame clones, not every one. The data contain some 150,000 clones, about three quarters of them singletons. The specimen was PBMCs. The receptors were gathered from a woman in her twenties or thirties in good health and CMV-seronegative.

The rearrangement joins TRBV9 to TRBJ1-1; 7 nucleotides match TRBD1. The germline CDR1 and CDR2 sequences are SGDLS and YYNGEE. J lost 2 bases, V lost 4 bases, and 8 bases had no gene match. CDR3 length equals 15 residues. This CDR3 reads CASSPGGFGNTEAFF. In nucleotides, the CDR3 is TGTGCCAGCAGCCCAGGGGGATTTGGAAACACTGAAGCTTTCTTT.

As for this clone: One end of the junction fails to match germline, which may point to a read error. The J gene is TRBJ1-5, the V gene TRBV7-9; the match to TRBD1 covers 9 bases. The CDR3 runs to 12 residues. CDR1 and CDR2 (germline): SEHNR, FQNEAQ (reference sequence). In DNA, the CDR3 is TGTTCCAGCAGCTTAGGGGACAGGGATTTTAATTTT. Translated: CSSSLGDRDFNF.

The rearrangement joins TRBV4-1 to TRBJ2-2; 8 nucleotides align to TRBD1. The CDR3 covers 17 residues. Losses at the gene ends were 2 bases for V and 3 bases for J; bases not matched to a gene: 8. CDR1 MGHRA and CDR2 YSYEKL come from the germline V gene. CDR3 bases: TGCGCCAGCAGCCAATTTATTCAGACAGGGGACACCGGGGAGCTGTTTTTT. Its translation is CASSQFIQTGDTGELFF.

V and J are TRBV11-3 and TRBJ2-1; 9 nucleotides agree with TRBD2. Per the germline V gene, CDR1 is SGHNT and CDR2 is YENEEA. There are 14 residues in the CDR3. The ends lost 1 base at V and 6 bases at J; junction bases unmatched: 1. CDR3 loop: CASSLASGANEQFF. The DNA of the CDR3 is TGTGCCAGCAGCTTAGCTAGCGGGGCCAATGAGCAGTTCTTC.